This T cell receptor (beta chain) was identified in a study of T cell changes during pregnancy in multiple sclerosis. CDR1 is SGHVS and CDR2 is FNYEAQ in the germline V gene. J was trimmed by 5 bases and V by 1 base; bases with no gene match: 7. The CDR3 is 16 residues long. TCRdb's copy holds only in-frame clones and misses some; the assay was immunoSEQ multiplex PCR. The sample carries about 41,000 clones, 80% to 90% recorded once. The sequence was collected from a female donor with multiple sclerosis, enrolled in a pregnancy study. This rearrangement joins TRBV7-6 to TRBJ2-1; TRBD2 matches 8 bases. The sequenced sample was CD4+ T cells from peripheral blood mononuclear cells, obtained in the first trimester of pregnancy. The CDR3 loop reads CASSLVPGGADNEQFF. CDR3 in DNA: TGTGCCAGCAGCTTAGTTCCGGGAGGGGCGGACAATGAGCAGTTCTTC.